These 24 T cell receptor beta chains were sequenced from one sample in a study of primary melanoma T cells and metastatic recurrence (TCRdb year 2020). Preparation of the library involved the immunoSEQ multiplex PCR assay. TCRdb retrieved this table from immuneACCESS and kept in-frame rearrangements only. Not all clones are present; in checked studies, unresolved V genes account for under half, and no reason is known for the remainder. This sample lists around 120 clones; 90% were detected once. The leading ten clones occupy over 15% of the sample. Sequenced input: melanoma tumor tissue. All receptors derive from a human donor with melanoma.

This clone has only a few counts. This chain uses TRBV28 with TRBJ2-5; 8 bases align to TRBD1. The germline V gene has CDR1 MDHEN and CDR2 SYDVKM. CDR3 length: 15 amino acids. V lost 8 bases and J lost 5; bases outside the gene matches: 13. CDR3 amino acids: CASSTLTGGRETQYF. The DNA of the CDR3 is TGTGCCAGCTCAACCCTAACAGGGGGGAGGGAGACCCAGTACTTC.

The chain carries TRBV19 and TRBJ1-2; D unclear. The CDR3 sequence is 14 residues long. Looked up from germline, CDR1 is LNHDA and CDR2 is SQIVND (reference sequence). Trimming took 5 bases from V and 1 from J, leaving 11 bases between them. CDR3 sequence (DNA): TGTGCCAGTAGTGTCGCTCGGGGTAACTATGGCTACACCTTC. As protein: CASSVARGNYGYTF. The entire variable domain, with the rest obtained from reference TRBV19 and TRBJ1-2, is as follows: DGGITQSPKYLFRKEGQNVTLSCEQNLNHDAMYWYRQDPGQGLRLIYYSQIVNDFQKGDIAEGYSVSREKKESFPLTVTSAQKNPTAFYLCASSVARGNYGYTFGSGTRLTVV.

This CDR3 reads CATQADHYTGELFF. In DNA, the CDR3 is TGTGCCACGCAAGCCGATCACTACACCGGGGAGCTGTTTTTT. The chain recombines TRBV15 with TRBJ2-2; D not certain. The CDR3 length is 14 residues. CDR1 is LNHNV and CDR2 is YYDKDF in the germline V gene (reference sequence). V lost 9 bases, J lost 3 bases, and 14 bases lay in between.

This rearrangement joins TRBV6-8 to TRBJ2-1; 10 bases agree with TRBD1. CDR1 is MNHGY and CDR2 is SAAAGT in the germline V gene. V was clipped by 5 bases and J by 2 bases; unmatched bases: 12. The CDR3 runs 18 residues. The DNA for the CDR3 is TGTGCCAGCAGTGTTCCGGGGACAGGGGCCCTTACCTACAATGAGCAGTTCTTC. This translates into CASSVPGTGALTYNEQFF.

The gene calls are TRBV11-3 and TRBJ2-7; D is unclear. Trimming stripped 5 bases from V and 6 bases from J, with 17 bases between. The germline V gene encodes CDR1 SGHNT and CDR2 YENEEA. The CDR3 has 14 amino acids. The DNA for the CDR3 is TGTGCCAGCAGCCACCCGGACGGATCCGGCGAGCAGTACTTC. It translates to CASSHPDGSGEQYF. Filled out from reference TRBV11-3 and TRBJ2-7, the complete variable domain reads EAGVVQSPRYKIIEKKQPVAFWCNPISGHNTLYWYLQNLGQGPELLIRYENEEAVDDSQLPKDRFSAERLKGVDSTLKIQPAELGDSAVYLCASSHPDGSGEQYFGPGTRLTVT.

This clone has just one count. The CDR3 loop is CASSLEVLLRGANVLTF. The CDR3, as DNA: TGTGCCAGCAGCTTGGAGGTCTTACTGAGGGGGGCCAACGTCCTGACTTTC. The genes are TRBV11-3 and TRBJ2-6; the D gene is possibly TRBD2 (5 bases). The CDR3 runs to 17 residues. Germline CDR1 and CDR2: SGHNT and YENEEA. V was cut by 3 bases and J by 4 bases, with 16 bases left in between.

The chain employs TRBV6-8 and TRBJ1-1; TRBD1 might be the D (5 bases). The V gene's germline CDR1 is MNHGY and CDR2 SAAAGT. V was trimmed by 7 bases and J by 5 bases, leaving 17 bases between them. The CDR3 length is 14 residues. CDR3 protein: CASIRSGGGTEAFF. The CDR3, as DNA: TGTGCCAGCATTCGAAGTGGGGGAGGGACTGAAGCTTTCTTT.

The rearrangement joins TRBV30 to TRBJ2-4, with 7 bases that match TRBD1. There are 11 residues in the CDR3. Germline CDR1 and CDR2: GTSNPN and SVGIG (reference sequence). V was clipped by 1 base and J by 10 bases; unmatched bases: 1. The DNA of the CDR3 is TGTGCCTGGAGTGGACAGGGAATTCAGTACTTC. It translates to CAWSGQGIQYF.

This clone was seen a few times. V is TRBV14 and J is TRBJ2-3; D is unresolved. The length of the CDR3 is 13 residues. Germline CDR1 reads SGHDN; CDR2 reads FVKESK. V lost 6 bases and J lost 2, with 9 bases in between. The CDR3: CASRRVDTDTQYF. DNA for the CDR3: TGTGCCAGCAGACGGGTCGACACAGATACGCAGTATTTT.

The V gene is TRBV6-8, the J gene TRBJ1-3; unclear D gene. Trimming removed 5 bases from V and 8 bases from J, with 13 bases in between. Germline values: CDR1 MNHGY, CDR2 SAAAGT. CDR3 size: 13 residues. The CDR3 reads CASSRGLGDTIYF. For the CDR3, the DNA is TGTGCCAGCAGTCGGGGTCTTGGGGACACCATATATTTT.

The rearrangement joins TRBV18 to TRBJ2-1; 11 bases are a match to TRBD2. Per the germline V gene, CDR1 is KGHSH and CDR2 is LQKENI. Losses at the gene ends were 3 bases for V and 7 bases for J; bases not matched to a gene: 8. This CDR3 spans 16 amino acids. CDR3 region: CASSPFGTSGINEQFF. CDR3 in DNA: TGTGCCAGCTCACCCTTCGGGACTAGCGGCATAAATGAGCAGTTCTTC.

This clone was recorded once. The chain has TRBV29-1 and TRBJ2-3; 13 nucleotides match TRBD2. This CDR3 contains 14 residues. V was clipped by 7 bases and J by 4 bases; unmatched bases: 5. Germline CDR1 reads SQVTM; CDR2 reads ANQGSEA. This chain's CDR3 is CSETTSGRPDTQYF. The CDR3 region has the DNA TGCAGCGAGACGACTAGCGGGAGGCCAGATACGCAGTATTTT.

The V gene is TRBV6-8, the J gene TRBJ2-7; 9 bases align to TRBD1. The V segment lost 7 bases and the J segment 4 bases; nucleotides outside the gene matches: 8. The CDR3 totals 14 residues. Per germline, CDR1 MNHGY and CDR2 SAAAGT. DNA for the CDR3: TGTGCCAGCACGTGGACAGGGGACCCTTACGAGCAGTACTTC. This codes for CASTWTGDPYEQYF.

Turning to this clone: One junction end disagrees with the germline gene, perhaps due to a read error. The chain joins TRBV7-4 to TRBJ1-1; D unresolved. CDR1 SGHVT and CDR2 SQSDAQ come from the germline V gene. This CDR3 is built from 13 residues. The CDR3 DNA reads TGTGCTAGCAGCTCAAACCAAAACACTGAAGCTTTCTTT. Residues: CASSSNQNTEAFF. Complete variable domain (other parts from reference TRBV7-4 and TRBJ1-1): GAGVSQSPRYKVAKRGRDVALRCDSISGHVTLYWYRQTLGQGSEVLTYSQSDAQRDKSGRPSGRFSAERPERSVSTLKIQRTEQGDSAVYLCASSSNQNTEAFFGQGTRLTVV.

The chain links TRBV5-1 to TRBJ1-1; D is ambiguous. CDR1 and CDR2 (germline): SGHRS, YFSETQ. The CDR3 has 14 amino acids. V lost 3 bases, J lost 4 bases, and 13 bases lay in between. The CDR3 spells CASSSAVGLTEAFF. DNA of the CDR3: TGCGCCAGCAGCTCGGCCGTTGGGCTCACTGAAGCTTTCTTT.

This clone was counted a few times. The chain has TRBV11-3 and TRBJ1-4; D uncertain. The V and J ends lost 5 bases and 8 bases respectively, with 21 bases between them. Germline V gives CDR1 SGHNT, CDR2 YENEEA. The CDR3 loop spans 16 amino acids. CDR3 bases: TGTGCCAGCAGCCGGGAGTCCCTACCTTCTTTAGAAAAACTGTTTTTT. It is translated as CASSRESLPSLEKLFF.

The rearrangement uses TRBV11-3 and TRBJ1-2; TRBD1 might be the D (5 bases). Germline lookup yields CDR1 SGHNT and CDR2 YENEEA. V shed 5 bases and J shed 0 bases, with 13 bases lying between them. The CDR3 consists of 15 residues. The CDR3 nucleotides read TGTGCCAGCAGCCCCGCAGGGCTAGCTAACTATGGCTACACCTTC. This gives the protein CASSPAGLANYGYTF.

This chain uses TRBV11-3 with TRBJ2-1; 10 bases agree with TRBD2. The trim removed 5 bases at V and 3 bases at J, leaving 7 bases unmatched. The CDR3 is 16 amino acids. Germline-derived CDR1 and CDR2 are SGHNT and YENEEA. CDR3 in DNA: TGTGCCAGCAGCCCAAGCCTAGCGGGAGTCTACAATGAGCAGTTCTTC. Translation: CASSPSLAGVYNEQFF.

J is TRBJ2-6 and V is TRBV19, with D uncertain. Trimming took 7 bases from V and 2 from J, leaving 12 bases between them. Germline V gene sequence: CDR1 LNHDA, CDR2 SQIVND (reference sequence). The CDR3 loop spans 15 amino acids. The CDR3, as DNA: TGTGCCAGTAATCAATTTAACACTGGGGCCAACGTCCTGACTTTC. Translating it yields CASNQFNTGANVLTF.

The chain combines TRBV11-3 with TRBJ2-7; D perhaps matches TRBD1 (5 bases). From germline, CDR1 is SGHNT and CDR2 YENEEA. Deletions cut 3 bases from V and 0 bases from J, with 12 bases between. CDR3 length: 15 residues. The DNA for the CDR3 is TGTGCCAGCAGCTTTGACAGACGTTACTCCTACGAGCAGTACTTC. The encoded protein is CASSFDRRYSYEQYF.

V usage is TRBV7-6 and J usage is TRBJ2-2, with D unresolved. Germline V gene data show CDR1 as SGHVS and CDR2 as FNYEAQ. Deletions cut 5 bases from V and 4 bases from J, with 14 bases between. The CDR3 length is 15 residues. CDR3: CASSQTTTGTGELFF. The CDR3 DNA reads TGTGCCAGCAGCCAAACCACGACTGGCACCGGGGAGCTGTTTTTT.

This clone was found once. J is TRBJ2-1 and V is TRBV10-1, with D tentatively TRBD2 (6 bases). The CDR3 is made up of 15 amino acids. V was pared by 10 bases and J by 4 bases, with 20 bases between. The germline gives CDR1 WNHNN, CDR2 SYGVQD (reference sequence). The CDR3 nucleotides are TGCGCCACCACCAAAGACGGCGGGAATTACAATGAGCAGTTCTTC. Translated, it gives CATTKDGGNYNEQFF.

The chain employs TRBV11-3 and TRBJ2-3; 8 bases match TRBD2. Germline CDR1 is SGHNT and CDR2 is YENEEA. The CDR3 is made up of 19 amino acids. V gave up 0 bases and J gave up 2 bases; unmatched junction bases: 13. As DNA, the CDR3 is TGTGCCAGCAGCTTAGATCTAACTGGACTAGCCCGAATCACAGATACGCAGTATTTT. This sequence encodes CASSLDLTGLARITDTQYF. The full variable domain, rest sourced from reference TRBV11-3 and TRBJ2-3, is EAGVVQSPRYKIIEKKQPVAFWCNPISGHNTLYWYLQNLGQGPELLIRYENEEAVDDSQLPKDRFSAERLKGVDSTLKIQPAELGDSAVYLCASSLDLTGLARITDTQYFGPGTRLTVL.

V and J are TRBV29-1 and TRBJ1-1, with a tentative D call TRBD1 (6 bases). Germline CDR1 and CDR2: SQVTM and ANQGSEA. V lost 4 bases and J 3 bases, leaving 9 bases between the germline ends. The CDR3 has 12 amino acids. CDR3 protein: CSVGRGDTEAFF. The CDR3 nucleotides are TGCAGCGTTGGCAGGGGAGACACTGAAGCTTTCTTT.